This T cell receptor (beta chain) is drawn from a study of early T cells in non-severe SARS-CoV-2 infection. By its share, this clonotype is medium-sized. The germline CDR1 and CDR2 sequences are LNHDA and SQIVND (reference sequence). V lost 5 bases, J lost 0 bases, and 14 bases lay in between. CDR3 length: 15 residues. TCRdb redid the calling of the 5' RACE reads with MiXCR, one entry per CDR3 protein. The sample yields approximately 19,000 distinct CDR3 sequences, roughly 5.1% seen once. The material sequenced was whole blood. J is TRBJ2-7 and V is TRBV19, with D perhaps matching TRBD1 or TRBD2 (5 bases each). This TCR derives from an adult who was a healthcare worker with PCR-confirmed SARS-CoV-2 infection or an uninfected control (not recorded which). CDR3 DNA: TGTGCCAGTAGTTACGGGACGGGCAGCTCCTACGAGCAGTACGTC. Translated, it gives CASSYGTGSSYEQYV.